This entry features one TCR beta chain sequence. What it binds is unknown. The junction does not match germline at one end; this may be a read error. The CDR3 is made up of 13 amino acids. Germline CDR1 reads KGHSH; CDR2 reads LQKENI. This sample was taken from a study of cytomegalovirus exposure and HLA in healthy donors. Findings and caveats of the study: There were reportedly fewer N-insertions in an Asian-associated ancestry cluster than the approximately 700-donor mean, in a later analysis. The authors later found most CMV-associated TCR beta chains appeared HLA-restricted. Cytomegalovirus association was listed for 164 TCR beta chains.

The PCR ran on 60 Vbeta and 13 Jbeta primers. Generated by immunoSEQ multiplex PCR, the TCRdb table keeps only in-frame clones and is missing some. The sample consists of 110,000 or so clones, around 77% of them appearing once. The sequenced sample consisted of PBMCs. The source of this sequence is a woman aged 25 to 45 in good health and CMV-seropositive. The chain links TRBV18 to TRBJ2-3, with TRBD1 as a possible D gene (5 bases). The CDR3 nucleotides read TGTGCCAGCTCACCAACCGGTACAGGTACGCAGTATTTT. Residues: CASSPTGTGTQYF.